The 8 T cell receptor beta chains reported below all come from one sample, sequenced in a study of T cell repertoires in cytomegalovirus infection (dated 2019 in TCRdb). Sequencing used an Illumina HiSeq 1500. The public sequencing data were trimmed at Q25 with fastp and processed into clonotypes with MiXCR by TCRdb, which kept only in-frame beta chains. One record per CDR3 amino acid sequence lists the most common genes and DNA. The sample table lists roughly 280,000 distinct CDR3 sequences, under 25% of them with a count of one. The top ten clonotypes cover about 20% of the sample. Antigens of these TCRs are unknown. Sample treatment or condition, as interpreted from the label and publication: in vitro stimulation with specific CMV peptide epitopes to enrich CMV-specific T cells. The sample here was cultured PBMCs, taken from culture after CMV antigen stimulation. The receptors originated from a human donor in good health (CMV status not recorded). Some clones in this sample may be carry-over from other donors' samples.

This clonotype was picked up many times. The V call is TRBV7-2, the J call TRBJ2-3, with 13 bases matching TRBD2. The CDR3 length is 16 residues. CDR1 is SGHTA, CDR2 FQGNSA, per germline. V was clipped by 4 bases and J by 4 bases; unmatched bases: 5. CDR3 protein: CASSSRTSGSSDTQYF. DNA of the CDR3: TGTGCCAGCAGCTCTCGGACTAGCGGGAGTTCAGATACGCAGTATTTT.

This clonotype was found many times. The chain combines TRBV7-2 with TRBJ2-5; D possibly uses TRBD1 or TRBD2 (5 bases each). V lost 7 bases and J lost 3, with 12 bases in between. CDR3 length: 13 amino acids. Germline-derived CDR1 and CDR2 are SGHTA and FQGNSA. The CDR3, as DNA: TGTGCCAGCATCCAGCTGGGGGAAGAGACCCAGTACTTC. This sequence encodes CASIQLGEETQYF.

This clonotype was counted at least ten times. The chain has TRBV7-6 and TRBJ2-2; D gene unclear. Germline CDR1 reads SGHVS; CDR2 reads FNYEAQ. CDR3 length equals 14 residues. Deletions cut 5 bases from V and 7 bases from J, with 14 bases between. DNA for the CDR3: TGTGCCAGCAGCCTCGTAAGGTTCGGCGGGGAGCTGTTTTTT. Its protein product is CASSLVRFGGELFF.

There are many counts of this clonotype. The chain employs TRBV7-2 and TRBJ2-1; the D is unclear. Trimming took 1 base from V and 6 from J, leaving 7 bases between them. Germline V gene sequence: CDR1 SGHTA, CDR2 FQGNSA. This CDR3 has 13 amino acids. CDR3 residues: CASSLGFINEQFF. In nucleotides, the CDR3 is TGTGCCAGCAGCTTAGGCTTTATCAATGAGCAGTTCTTC.

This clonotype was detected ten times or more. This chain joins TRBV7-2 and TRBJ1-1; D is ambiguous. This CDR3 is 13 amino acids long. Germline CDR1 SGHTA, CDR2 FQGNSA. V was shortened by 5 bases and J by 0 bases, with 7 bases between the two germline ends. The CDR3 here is CASSSALNTEAFF. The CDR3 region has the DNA TGTGCCAGCAGCAGTGCCCTGAACACTGAAGCTTTCTTT.

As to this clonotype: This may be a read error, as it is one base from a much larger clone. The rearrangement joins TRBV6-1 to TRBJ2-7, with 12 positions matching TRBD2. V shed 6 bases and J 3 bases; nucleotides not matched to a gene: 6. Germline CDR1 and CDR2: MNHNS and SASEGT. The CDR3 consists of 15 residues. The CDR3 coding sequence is TGTGCCAGCAGGAAACTAGCGGGAGGTATCTACGAGCAGTACGTC. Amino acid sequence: CASRKLAGGIYEQYV.

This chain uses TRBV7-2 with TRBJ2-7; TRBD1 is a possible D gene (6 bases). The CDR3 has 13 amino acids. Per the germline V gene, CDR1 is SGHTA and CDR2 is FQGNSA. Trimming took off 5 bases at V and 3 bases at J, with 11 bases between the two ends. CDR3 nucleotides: TGTGCCAGCAGCACAGGACAGTACTACGAGCAGTACTTC. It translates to CASSTGQYYEQYF.

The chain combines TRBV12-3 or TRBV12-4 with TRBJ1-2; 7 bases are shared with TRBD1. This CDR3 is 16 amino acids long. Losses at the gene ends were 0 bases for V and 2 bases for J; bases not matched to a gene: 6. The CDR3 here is CASSLASGTVNYGYTF. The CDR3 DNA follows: TGTGCCAGCAGTTTAGCCTCTGGGACAGTAAACTATGGCTACACCTTC.